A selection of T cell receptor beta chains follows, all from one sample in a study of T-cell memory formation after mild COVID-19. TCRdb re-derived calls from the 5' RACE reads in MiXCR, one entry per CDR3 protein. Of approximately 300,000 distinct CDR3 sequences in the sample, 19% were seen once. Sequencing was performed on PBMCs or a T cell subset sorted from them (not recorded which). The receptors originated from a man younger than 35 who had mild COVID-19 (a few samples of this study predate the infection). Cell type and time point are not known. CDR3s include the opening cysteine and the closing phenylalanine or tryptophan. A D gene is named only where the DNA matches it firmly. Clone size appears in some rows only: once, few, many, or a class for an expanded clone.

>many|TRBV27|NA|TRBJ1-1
TGTGCCAGCGGCGCGTCCGCTGAAGCTTTCTTT
CASGASAEAFF
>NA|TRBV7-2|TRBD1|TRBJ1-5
TGTGCCAGCAGCGGGTCGCAGGGGGAAAGTCAGCCCCAGCATTTT
CASSGSQGESQPQHF
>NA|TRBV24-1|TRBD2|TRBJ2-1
TGTGCCACCAGTGCCCTGGGGGGGTTACACAATGAGCAGTTCTTC
CATSALGGLHNEQFF
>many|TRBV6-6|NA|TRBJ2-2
TGTGCCAGCAATCAACGGGACACCGGGGAGCTGTTTTTT
CASNQRDTGELFF
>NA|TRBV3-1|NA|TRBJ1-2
TGTGCCAGCAGCGGTCAGAGGGGTTTAGCAAGTGGCTACACCTTC
CASSGQRGLASGYTF
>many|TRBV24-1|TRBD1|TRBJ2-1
TGTGCCACCAGTGAAACTGACAGGGATCCCTACAATGAGCAGTTCTTC
CATSETDRDPYNEQFF
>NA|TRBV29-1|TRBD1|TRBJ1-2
TGCAGCGGCGTACGGACAGGGGGCGAATCCTTGATGTACTTC
CSGVRTGGESLMYF
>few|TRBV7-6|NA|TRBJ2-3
TGTGCCAGCAGCTCGACGGCTAGAAACACAGATACGCAGTATTTT
CASSSTARNTDTQYF
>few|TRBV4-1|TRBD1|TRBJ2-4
TGCGCCAGCAGCCTAGGACAGGTCAAGGGGGTAACCAAAAACATTCAGTACTTC
CASSLGQVKGVTKNIQYF
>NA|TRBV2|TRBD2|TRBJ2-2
TGTGCCAGCAGGGGACTAGCAAACACCGGGGAGCTGTTTTTT
CASRGLANTGELFF
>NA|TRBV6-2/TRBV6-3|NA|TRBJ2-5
TGTGCCAGCACCGGGGGAGAGACCCAGTACTTC
CASTGGETQYF
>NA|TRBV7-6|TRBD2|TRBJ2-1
TGTGCCAGCAGCTTAGCGGGACTAGAACCCTACAATGAGCAGTTCTTC
CASSLAGLEPYNEQFF
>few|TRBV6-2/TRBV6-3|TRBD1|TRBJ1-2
TGTGCCAGCAGTGAAGGACAGGACTATGGCTACACCTTC
CASSEGQDYGYTF
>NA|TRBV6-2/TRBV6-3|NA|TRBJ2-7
TGTGCCAGCAGAAGGCAATACGAGCAGTACTTC
CASRRQYEQYF
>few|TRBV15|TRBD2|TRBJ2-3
TGTGCCACCAGCAGAGAGGCTAGCGGGGGGTACACAGATACGCAGTATTTT
CATSREASGGYTDTQYF
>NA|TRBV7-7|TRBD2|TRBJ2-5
TGTGCTAGCAGCCGACTAGCGGGGGCACGGGAGACCCAGTACTTC
CASSRLAGARETQYF
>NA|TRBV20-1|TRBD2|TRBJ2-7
TGCAGTGCTACGGAGACTAGCGTCTACGAGCAGTACTTC
CSATETSVYEQYF
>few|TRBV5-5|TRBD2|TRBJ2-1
TGTGCCAGCAGCTTGGGACTAGCCGGTGAGCAGTTCTTC
CASSLGLAGEQFF
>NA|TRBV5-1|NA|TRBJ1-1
TGCGCCAGCAGTCCTGACAGGAGAACACTGAAGTACACTGAAGCTTTCTTT
CASSPDRRTLKYTEAFF
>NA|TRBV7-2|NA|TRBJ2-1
TGTGCCACGGTACCCGGGTGGGGGATAGGTGAGCAGTTCTTC
CATVPGWGIGEQFF
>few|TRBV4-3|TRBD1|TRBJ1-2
TGCGCCAGCAGCCCCGAGGGGGACAGGGTCGGTGGCTACACCTTC
CASSPEGDRVGGYTF
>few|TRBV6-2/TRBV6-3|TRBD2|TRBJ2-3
TGTGCCAGCAGCCCTAGACTAGCGGGATACCCAGATACGCAGTATTTT
CASSPRLAGYPDTQYF
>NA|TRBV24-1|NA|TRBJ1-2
TGTGCCACCAGTGATGGACGACATGGCTACACCTTC
CATSDGRHGYTF
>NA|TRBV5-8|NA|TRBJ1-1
TGTGCCAGCAGCCCGGGCGGGGGGGGCTCTGAAGCTTTCTTT
CASSPGGGGSEAFF
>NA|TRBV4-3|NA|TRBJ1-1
TGCGCCAGCAGCCAAGATGGGGCCGGGGGCACTGAAGCTTTCTTT
CASSQDGAGGTEAFF
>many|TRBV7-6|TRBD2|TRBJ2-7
TGTGCCAGCAGCTTGAGGCTAGCGGGTGAGCAGTACTTC
CASSLRLAGEQYF
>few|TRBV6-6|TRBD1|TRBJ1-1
TGTGCCAGCAGTTATCACCCGCGGCAGGGGGGTTTGATTATGTACACTGAAGCTTTCTTT
CASSYHPRQGGLIMYTEAFF
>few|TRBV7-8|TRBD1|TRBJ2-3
TGTGCCAGCACCGACAGGGTTGGCACAGATACGCAGTATTTT
CASTDRVGTDTQYF
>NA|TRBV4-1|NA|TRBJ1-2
TGCGCCAGCAGCCCCGACAGGAACGGGGTCTATGGCTACACCTTC
CASSPDRNGVYGYTF
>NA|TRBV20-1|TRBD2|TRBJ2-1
TGCAGTGCTAGAATTATGGGCGGGAGGATCGATGAGCAGTTCTTC
CSARIMGGRIDEQFF
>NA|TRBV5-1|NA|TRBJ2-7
TGCGCCAGCAGATTCTCCCGGGACGGAAGCTACGAGCAGTACTTC
CASRFSRDGSYEQYF
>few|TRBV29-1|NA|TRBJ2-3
TGCAGCGTTCAGGCGCTCACAGATACGCAGTATTTT
CSVQALTDTQYF
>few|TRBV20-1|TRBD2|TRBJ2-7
TGCAGTGCTAGCCGGGGTCTAGCGGGGCGCTACGAGCAGTACTTC
CSASRGLAGRYEQYF
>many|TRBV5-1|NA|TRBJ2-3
TGCGCCAGCAGCTTTTTAGGAGGCACGAGCACAGATACGCAGTATTTT
CASSFLGGTSTDTQYF
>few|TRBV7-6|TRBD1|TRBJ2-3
TGTGCCAGCAGCATCAAGACAGGGCCCACAGATACGCAGTATTTT
CASSIKTGPTDTQYF
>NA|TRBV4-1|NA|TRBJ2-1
TGCGCCAGCACGAGGGGGGCCGGCTTAAATGAGCAGTTCTTC
CASTRGAGLNEQFF
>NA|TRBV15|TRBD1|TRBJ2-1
TGTGCCACCAGCAGAGTCGACAGGGCTGGATACAATGAGCAGTTCTTC
CATSRVDRAGYNEQFF
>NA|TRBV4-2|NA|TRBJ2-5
TGTGCCAGCAGCCAAGAGTCCGGTCAAGAGACCCAGTACTTC
CASSQESGQETQYF
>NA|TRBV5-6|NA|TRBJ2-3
TGTGCCAGCAGCTATGACAGGCCCACAGATACGCAGTATTTT
CASSYDRPTDTQYF
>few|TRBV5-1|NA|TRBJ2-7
TGCGCCAGCAGCTTTGGGGACTCTCACTCCTACGAGCAGTACTTC
CASSFGDSHSYEQYF
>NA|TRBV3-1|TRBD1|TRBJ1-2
TGTGCCAGCAGCCAATGGGACAGGGCCTATGGCTACACCTTC
CASSQWDRAYGYTF
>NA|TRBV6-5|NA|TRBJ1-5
TGTGCCAGCAGTTACTCATGGGTCCCCGATCAGCCCCAGCATTTT
CASSYSWVPDQPQHF
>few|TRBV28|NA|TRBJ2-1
TGTGCCAGCAGTGATCGATCGGGACCCGCCGAAGACAATGAGCAGTTCTTC
CASSDRSGPAEDNEQFF
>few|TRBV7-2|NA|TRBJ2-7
TGTGCCAGCAGCTACGGGGTCAGGTACGAGCAGTACTTC
CASSYGVRYEQYF
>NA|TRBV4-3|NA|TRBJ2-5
TGCGCCAGCAGCCAAGATGGGGTCTTGAAAGAGACCCAGTACTTC
CASSQDGVLKETQYF
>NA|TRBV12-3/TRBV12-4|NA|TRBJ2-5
TGTGCCAGCAGCCCTACAGGGATTCAAGAGACCCAGTACTTC
CASSPTGIQETQYF
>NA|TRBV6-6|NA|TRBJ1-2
TGTGCCAGCAGTGACATACTGCGGTATGGCTACACCTTC
CASSDILRYGYTF
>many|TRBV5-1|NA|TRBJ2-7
TGCGCCAGCAGCTCCCGAGGGGCCTCCTACGAGCAGTACTTC
CASSSRGASYEQYF
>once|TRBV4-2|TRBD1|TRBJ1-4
TGTGCCAGCAGCCTTGGACAGGGGAATGAAAAACTGTTTTTT
CASSLGQGNEKLFF
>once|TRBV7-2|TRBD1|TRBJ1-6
TGTGCCAGCAGCTTAGTCAGGGGGTTGCCGTCACCCCTCCACTTT
CASSLVRGLPSPLHF
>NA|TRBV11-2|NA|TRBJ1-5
TGTGCCAGCAGCTTAGATGGGGGCCTCATCGGCCCCCAGCATTTT
CASSLDGGLIGPQHF
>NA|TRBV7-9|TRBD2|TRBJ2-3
TGTGCCAGCAGCACCAACTCCTATAGCGGGGCTAGCACAGATACGCAGTATTTT
CASSTNSYSGASTDTQYF
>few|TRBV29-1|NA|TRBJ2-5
TGCAGCGGGGCGATGGGAGAGACCCAGTACTTC
CSGAMGETQYF